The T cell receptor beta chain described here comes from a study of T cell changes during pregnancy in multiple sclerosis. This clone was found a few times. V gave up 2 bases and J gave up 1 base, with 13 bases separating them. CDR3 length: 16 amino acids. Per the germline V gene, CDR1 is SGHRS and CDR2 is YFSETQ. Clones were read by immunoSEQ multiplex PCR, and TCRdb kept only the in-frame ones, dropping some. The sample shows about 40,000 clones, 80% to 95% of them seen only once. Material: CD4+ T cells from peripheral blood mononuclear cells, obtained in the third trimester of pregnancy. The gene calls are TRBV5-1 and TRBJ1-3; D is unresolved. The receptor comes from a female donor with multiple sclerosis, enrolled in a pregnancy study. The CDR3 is CASSFLESSSGNTIYF. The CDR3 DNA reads TGCGCCAGCAGCTTTTTGGAGTCCTCTTCTGGAAACACCATATATTTT.